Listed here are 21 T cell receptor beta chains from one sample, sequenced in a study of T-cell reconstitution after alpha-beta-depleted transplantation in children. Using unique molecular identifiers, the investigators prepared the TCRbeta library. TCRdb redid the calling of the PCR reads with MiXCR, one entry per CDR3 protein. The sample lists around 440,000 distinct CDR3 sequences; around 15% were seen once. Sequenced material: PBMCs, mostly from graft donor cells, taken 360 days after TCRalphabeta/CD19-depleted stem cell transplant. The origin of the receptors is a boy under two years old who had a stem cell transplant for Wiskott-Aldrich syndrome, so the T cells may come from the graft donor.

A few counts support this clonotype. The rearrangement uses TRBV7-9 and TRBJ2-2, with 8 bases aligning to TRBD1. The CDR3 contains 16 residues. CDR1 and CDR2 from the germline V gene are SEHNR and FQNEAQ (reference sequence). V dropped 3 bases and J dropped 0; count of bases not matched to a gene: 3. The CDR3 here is CASSFDRGANTGELFF. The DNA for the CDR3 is TGTGCCAGCAGCTTCGACAGGGGCGCGAACACCGGGGAGCTGTTTTTT. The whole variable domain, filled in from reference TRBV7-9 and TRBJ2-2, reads DTGVSQNPRHKITKRGQNVTFRCDPISEHNRLYWYRQTLGQGPEFLTYFQNEAQLEKSRLLSDRFSAERPKGSFSTLEIQRTEQGDSAMYLCASSFDRGANTGELFFGEGSRLTVL.

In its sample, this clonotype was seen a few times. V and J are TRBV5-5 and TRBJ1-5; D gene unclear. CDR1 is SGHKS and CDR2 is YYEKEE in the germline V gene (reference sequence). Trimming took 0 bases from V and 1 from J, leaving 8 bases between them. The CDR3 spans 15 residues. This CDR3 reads CASSLGSFSNQPQHF. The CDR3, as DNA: TGTGCCAGCAGCTTGGGCAGTTTCAGCAATCAGCCCCAGCATTTT.

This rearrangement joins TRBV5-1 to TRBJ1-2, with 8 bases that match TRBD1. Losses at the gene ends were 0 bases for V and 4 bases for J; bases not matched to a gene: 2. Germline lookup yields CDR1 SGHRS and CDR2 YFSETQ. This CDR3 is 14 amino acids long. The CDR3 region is CASSLDDRGYGYTF. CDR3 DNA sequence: TGCGCCAGCAGCTTGGATGACAGGGGCTATGGCTACACCTTC. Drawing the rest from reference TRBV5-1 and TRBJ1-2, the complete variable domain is KAGVTQTPRYLIKTRGQQVTLSCSPISGHRSVSWYQQTPGQGLQFLFEYFSETQRNKGNFPGRFSGRQFSNSRSEMNVSTLELGDSALYLCASSLDDRGYGYTFGSGTRLTVV.

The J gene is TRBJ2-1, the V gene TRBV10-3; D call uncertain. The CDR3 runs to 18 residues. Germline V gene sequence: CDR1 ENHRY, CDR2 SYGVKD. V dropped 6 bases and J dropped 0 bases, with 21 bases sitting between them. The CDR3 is CAIRLSESSPSSYNEQFF. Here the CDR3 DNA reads TGTGCCATCAGACTCAGCGAATCATCACCAAGCTCCTACAATGAGCAGTTCTTC.

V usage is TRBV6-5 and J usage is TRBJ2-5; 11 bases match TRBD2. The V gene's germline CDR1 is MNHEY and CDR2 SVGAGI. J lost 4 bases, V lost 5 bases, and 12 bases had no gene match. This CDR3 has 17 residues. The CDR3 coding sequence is TGTGCCAGCAGTCGAGAAGGACTAGCGGGTGGGCCAGAGACCCAGTACTTC. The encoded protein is CASSREGLAGGPETQYF.

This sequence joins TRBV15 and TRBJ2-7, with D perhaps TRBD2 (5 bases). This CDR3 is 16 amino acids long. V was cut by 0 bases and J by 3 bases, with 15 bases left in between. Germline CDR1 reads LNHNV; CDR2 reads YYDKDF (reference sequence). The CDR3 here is CATSRDLGLRLYEQYF. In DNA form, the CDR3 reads TGTGCCACCAGCAGAGACCTCGGACTCAGGCTCTACGAGCAGTACTTC.

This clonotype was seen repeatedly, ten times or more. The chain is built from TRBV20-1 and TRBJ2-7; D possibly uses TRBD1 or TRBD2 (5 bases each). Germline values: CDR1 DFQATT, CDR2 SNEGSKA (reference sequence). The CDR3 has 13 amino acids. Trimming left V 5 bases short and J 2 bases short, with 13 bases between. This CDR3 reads CSASFGTAYEQYF. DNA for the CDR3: TGCAGTGCTTCCTTTGGGACGGCCTACGAGCAGTACTTC.

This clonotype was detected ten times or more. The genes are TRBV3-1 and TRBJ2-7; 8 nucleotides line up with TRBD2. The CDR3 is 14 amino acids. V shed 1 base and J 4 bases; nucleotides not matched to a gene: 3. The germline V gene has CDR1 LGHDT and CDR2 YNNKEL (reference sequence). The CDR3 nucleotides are TGTGCCAGCAGCCAAGGAGGACTAGCTTACGAGCAGTACTTC. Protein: CASSQGGLAYEQYF.

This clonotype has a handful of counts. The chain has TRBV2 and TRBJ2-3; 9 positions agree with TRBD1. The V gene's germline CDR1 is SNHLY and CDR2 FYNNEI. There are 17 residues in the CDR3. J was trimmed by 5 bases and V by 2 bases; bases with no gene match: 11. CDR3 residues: CASSESLQGAGGDTQYF. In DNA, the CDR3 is TGTGCCAGCAGTGAATCCCTACAGGGGGCTGGGGGAGATACGCAGTATTTT. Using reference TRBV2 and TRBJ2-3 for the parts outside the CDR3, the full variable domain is EPEVTQTPSHQVTQMGQEVILRCVPISNHLYFYWYRQILGQKVEFLVSFYNNEISEKSEIFDDQFSVERPDGSNFTLKIRSTKLEDSAMYFCASSESLQGAGGDTQYFGPGTRLTVL.

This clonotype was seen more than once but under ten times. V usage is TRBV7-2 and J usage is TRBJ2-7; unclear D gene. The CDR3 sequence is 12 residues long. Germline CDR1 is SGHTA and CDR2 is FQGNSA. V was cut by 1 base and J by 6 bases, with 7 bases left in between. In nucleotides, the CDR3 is TGTGCCAGCAGCTTAGTACGGCTCGAGCAGTACTTC. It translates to CASSLVRLEQYF.

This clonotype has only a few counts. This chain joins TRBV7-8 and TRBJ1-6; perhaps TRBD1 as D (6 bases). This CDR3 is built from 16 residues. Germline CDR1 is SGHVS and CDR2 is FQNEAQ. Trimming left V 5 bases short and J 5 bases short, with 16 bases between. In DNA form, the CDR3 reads TGTGCCAGCAGCGTAACCGGGACAAATAATAATTCACCCCTCCACTTT. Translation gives CASSVTGTNNNSPLHF.

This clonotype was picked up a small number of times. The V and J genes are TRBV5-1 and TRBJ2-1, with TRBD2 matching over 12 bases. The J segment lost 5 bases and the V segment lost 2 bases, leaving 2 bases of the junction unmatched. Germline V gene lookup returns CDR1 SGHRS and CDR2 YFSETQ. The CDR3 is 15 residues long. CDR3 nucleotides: TGCGCCAGCAGCTTCGGACTAGCGGGGCACAATGAGCAGTTCTTC. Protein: CASSFGLAGHNEQFF.

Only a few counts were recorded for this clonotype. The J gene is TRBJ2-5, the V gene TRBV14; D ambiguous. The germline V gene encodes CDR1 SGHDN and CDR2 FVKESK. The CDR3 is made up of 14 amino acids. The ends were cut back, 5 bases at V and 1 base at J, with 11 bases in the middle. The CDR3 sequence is CASSGRTIQETQYF. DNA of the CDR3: TGTGCCAGCAGCGGACGGACGATCCAAGAGACCCAGTACTTC.

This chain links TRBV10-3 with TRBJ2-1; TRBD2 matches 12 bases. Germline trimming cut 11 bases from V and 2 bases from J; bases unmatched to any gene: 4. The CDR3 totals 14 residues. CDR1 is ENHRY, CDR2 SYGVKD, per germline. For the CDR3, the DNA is TGTGCCGTGCGGACTAGCGGGACCTACAATGAGCAGTTCTTC. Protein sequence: CAVRTSGTYNEQFF.

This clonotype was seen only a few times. The CDR3, as DNA: TGTGCCAGCACCTCAAACGACAGGGCTGGAAACACCATATATTTT. Protein: CASTSNDRAGNTIYF. V and J are TRBV12-3 or TRBV12-4 and TRBJ1-3; 7 bases fit TRBD1. The CDR3 contains 15 residues. The junction had 8 bases not matched to a gene; V was cut back by 7 bases and J by 2 bases.

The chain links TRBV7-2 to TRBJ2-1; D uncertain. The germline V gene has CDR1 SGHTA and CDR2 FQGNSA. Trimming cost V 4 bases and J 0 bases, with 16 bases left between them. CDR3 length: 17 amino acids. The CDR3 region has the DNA TGTGCCAGCAGCTGGTATTGGCAGGCTCACTCCTACAATGAGCAGTTCTTC. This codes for CASSWYWQAHSYNEQFF.

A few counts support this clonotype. For the CDR3, the DNA is TGCAGTGCTAGCCCAGGGGACCAGTACTTC. Translating it yields CSASPGDQYF. The V call is TRBV20-1, the J call TRBJ2-5; tentative D call: TRBD1 (6 bases). Per germline, CDR1 DFQATT and CDR2 SNEGSKA (reference sequence). The length of the CDR3 is 10 residues. The V gene lost 3 bases and the J gene lost 10 bases, with 9 bases spanning the gap.

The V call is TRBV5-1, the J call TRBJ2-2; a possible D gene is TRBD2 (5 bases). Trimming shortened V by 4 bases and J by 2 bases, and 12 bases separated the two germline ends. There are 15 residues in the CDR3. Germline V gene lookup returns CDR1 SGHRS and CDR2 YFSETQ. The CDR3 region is CASSPRTLNTGELFF. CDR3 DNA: TGCGCCAGCAGCCCCAGGACTCTTAACACCGGGGAGCTGTTTTTT.

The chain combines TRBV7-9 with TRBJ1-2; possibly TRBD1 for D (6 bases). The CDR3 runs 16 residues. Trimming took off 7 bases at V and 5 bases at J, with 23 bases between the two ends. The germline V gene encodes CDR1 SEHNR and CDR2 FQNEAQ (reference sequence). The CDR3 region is CASTFGPRQAPYGYTF. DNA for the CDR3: TGTGCCAGCACCTTTGGCCCCCGACAGGCCCCTTATGGCTACACCTTC.

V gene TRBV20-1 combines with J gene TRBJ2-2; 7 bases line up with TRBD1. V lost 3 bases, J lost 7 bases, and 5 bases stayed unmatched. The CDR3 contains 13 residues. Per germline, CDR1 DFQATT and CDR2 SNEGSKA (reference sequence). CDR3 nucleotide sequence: TGCAGTGCTAGTGGGACAGTTAACGGGGAGCTGTTTTTT. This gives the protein CSASGTVNGELFF.

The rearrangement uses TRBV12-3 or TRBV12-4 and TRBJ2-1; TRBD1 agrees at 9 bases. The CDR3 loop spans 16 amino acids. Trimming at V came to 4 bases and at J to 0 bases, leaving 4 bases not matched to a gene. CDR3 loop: CASSSGQGSSYNEQFF. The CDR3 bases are TGTGCCAGCAGTTCCGGACAGGGGAGCTCCTACAATGAGCAGTTCTTC.